This T cell receptor (beta chain) was observed in a study of siplizumab effects on memory and regulatory T cells. Only in-frame clones appear in the TCRdb table, and some are missing; sequencing was by immunoSEQ multiplex PCR. Of about 69,000 clones detected, roughly 88% appear once; the ten largest clones hold approximately 1.7%. This CDR3 comprises 16 residues. The V segment lost 2 bases and the J segment 2 bases; nucleotides outside the gene matches: 7. CDR1 is MDHEN and CDR2 is SYDVKM in the germline V gene. This TCR was sampled from a human donor in good health. Sequencing was done on a sample of Tregs sorted from blood. The chain has TRBV28 and TRBJ2-3; the match to TRBD2 covers 7 bases. CDR3 amino acids: CASSLTGAGFTDTQYF. The DNA of the CDR3 is TGTGCCAGCAGTTTAACGGGAGCGGGGTTCACAGATACGCAGTATTTT.